Many counts were recorded for the clone carrying this T cell receptor (beta chain). Its antigen remains unknown. MiXCR, applied by TCRdb to the 5' RACE reads, yields one record per CDR3 protein. The sample has 25,000 to 40,000 distinct CDR3 sequences; about 1.6% are singletons. The source of the sample is a study of neurological immune-mediated disorders. Findings and caveats of the study: Phylogenetic grouping put 18 of 34 multiple sclerosis patients' repertoires into one related-CDR3 cluster, a possible signature. Neither clinical nor MRI features showed any association with the multiple sclerosis repertoire cluster, and the authors stated that larger cohorts are needed.

This receptor was taken from a woman aged 25 to 39 with multiple sclerosis. What was sequenced was PBMCs.

DNA for the CDR3: TGTGCCAGCAGCTCAGACAGGGGAGGCCCCCAGTACTTC. Amino acids: CASSSDRGGPQYF. The gene calls are TRBV7-2 and TRBJ2-5; 8 bases are shared with TRBD1. The CDR3 sequence is 13 residues long. Germline CDR1 is SGHTA and CDR2 is FQGNSA. V lost 4 bases to trimming and J lost 9 bases; unmatched junction nucleotides: 7.